The clone carrying this T cell receptor (beta chain) was counted only a few times. Antigen unknown. This sample is part of a study of response to subunit inactivated influenza vaccine. Study outcomes and limitations: Each seasonal influenza vaccination recruits few new T cells, the authors suggested.

V lost 4 bases and J lost 0, with 11 bases in between. Looked up from germline, CDR1 is SGDLS and CDR2 is YYNGEE. The CDR3 totals 14 residues. TCRdb re-analysed the RT-PCR reads in MiXCR, keeping a single row per CDR3 protein. The sample has about 700,000 distinct CDR3 sequences, 15% to 18% seen once. Sequencing was performed on PBMCs from blood, taken roughly 12 days after vaccination. The sequence derives from a man aged 50-60 years who received an inactivated influenza vaccine. J is TRBJ2-7 and V is TRBV9; D gene uncertain. The CDR3 nucleotides read TGTGCCAGCAGCCCAGGCACCACCTCCTACGAGCAGTACTTC. Translated, it gives CASSPGTTSYEQYF.